What follows are 7 T cell receptor beta chains derived from one specimen sequenced in a study of blood T cell repertoires in COVID-19. The data were produced by immunoSEQ multiplex PCR, yet TCRdb's version contains in-frame clones alone and is incomplete. This sample carries 150,000 to 200,000 clones, around 81% of them seen once, and the ten largest clones take roughly an eighth. The sequenced sample consisted of peripheral blood. These receptor sequences come from a woman of 80 years or more with COVID-19, enrolled during active disease.

V is TRBV29-1 and J is TRBJ1-2; the D gene is possibly TRBD1 (6 bases). V was shortened by 6 bases and J by 0 bases, with 14 bases between the two germline ends. The germline CDR1 and CDR2 sequences are SQVTM and ANQGSEA. The CDR3 totals 14 residues. The CDR3 loop is CSVAGQSANYGYTF. The CDR3 DNA follows: TGCAGCGTAGCCGGACAGTCAGCTAACTATGGCTACACCTTC.

This clone was detected only a few times. The genes are TRBV11-3 and TRBJ2-1, with 9 bases that match TRBD1. The germline V gene encodes CDR1 SGHNT and CDR2 YENEEA. The CDR3 consists of 17 residues. The trim removed 3 bases at V and 3 bases at J, leaving 9 bases unmatched. The CDR3 sequence is CASSLSSTTGGYNEQFF. CDR3 nucleotides: TGTGCCAGCAGCTTGTCCTCTACGACAGGGGGCTACAATGAGCAGTTCTTC.

The DNA of the CDR3 is TGTGCCAGCAGCTCGCCGACAGGGTGGGTTAACACCGGGGAGCTGTTTTTT. Its translation: CASSSPTGWVNTGELFF. This chain connects TRBV7-9 to TRBJ2-2; 7 bases are a match to TRBD1. CDR3 size: 17 residues. CDR1 SEHNR and CDR2 FQNEAQ come from the germline V gene (reference sequence). V was pared by 4 bases and J by 2 bases, with 10 bases of the junction left unmatched.

V usage is TRBV2 and J usage is TRBJ1-4; D is unresolved. V was clipped by 7 bases and J by 0 bases, with 9 bases between them. This CDR3 has 14 residues. From germline, CDR1 is SNHLY and CDR2 FYNNEI. The CDR3 loop reads CASTADSTNEKLFF. The CDR3 region has the DNA TGTGCCAGCACTGCGGACTCAACTAATGAAAAACTGTTTTTT.

The chain carries TRBV4-1 and TRBJ1-5; 8 nucleotides agree with TRBD1. CDR1 and CDR2 (germline): MGHRA, YSYEKL. The CDR3 runs to 15 residues. The trim removed 6 bases at V and 2 bases at J, leaving 6 bases unmatched. The CDR3 region has the DNA TGCGCCAGCAGGCCGACAGGGGCTGGCAATCAGCCCCAGCATTTT. Translated: CASRPTGAGNQPQHF.

A word on this clone: The same CDR3 also results from other DNA sequences found in this sample. This chain joins TRBV6-5 and TRBJ2-7; D is undetermined. Germline values: CDR1 MNHEY, CDR2 SVGAGI. The CDR3 contains 15 residues. Trimming pared 0 bases from V and 0 bases from J, leaving 9 bases between. The CDR3 loop is CASSYSAGLSYEQYF. In DNA form, the CDR3 reads TGTGCCAGCAGTTACTCCGCAGGCCTCTCCTACGAGCAGTACTTC.

V gene TRBV5-1 combines with J gene TRBJ2-2, with 9 bases that match TRBD2. V dropped 0 bases and J dropped 7; count of bases not matched to a gene: 7. CDR3 length: 16 residues. CDR1 SGHRS and CDR2 YFSETQ come from the germline V gene. As DNA, the CDR3 is TGCGCCAGCAGCTTGGAACGCGGGAGGGCCGGCGGGGAGCTGTTTTTT. This gives the protein CASSLERGRAGGELFF.